These 6 T cell receptor beta chains were all obtained from the same sample, sequenced in a study of yellow fever vaccine responses in identical twins. TCRdb ran MiXCR on the RT-PCR reads and lists one entry per CDR3 protein. The table has 30,000 to 40,000 distinct CDR3 sequences, 45% to 65% seen once. Sequenced material: T cells from blood (PBMCs), unsorted or a sorted subset (not recorded which), taken before or after yellow fever vaccination (not recorded which). The receptors originated from a woman younger than 30 who received the yellow fever vaccine.

The CDR3 region is CASSHGTDSNQPQHF. The CDR3 region has the DNA TGTGCCAGCAGCCACGGGACGGATAGCAATCAGCCCCAGCATTTT. The gene calls are TRBV21-1 and TRBJ1-5; no DNA check was done on the table's D call, TRBD1. TRBV21-1 is reported as a pseudogene. The CDR3 is made up of 15 amino acids.

The CDR3 loop reads CASSPMAEMNTEAFF. The CDR3, as DNA: TGTGCCAGCTCACCAATGGCAGAAATGAACACTGAAGCTTTCTTT. The chain carries TRBV18 and TRBJ1-1; D is unclear. V was shortened by 2 bases and J by 0 bases, with 10 bases between the two germline ends. From germline, CDR1 is KGHSH and CDR2 LQKENI. CDR3 length: 15 amino acids.

The genes are TRBV20-1 and TRBJ2-7; D is perhaps TRBD1 (5 bases). CDR1 and CDR2 from the germline V gene are DFQATT and SNEGSKA (reference sequence). The CDR3 extends over 13 amino acids. The V and J ends lost 3 bases and 3 bases respectively, with 12 bases between them. In DNA form, the CDR3 reads TGCAGTGCTAGGTACGACAGTGACTACGAGCAGTACTTC. This translates into CSARYDSDYEQYF.

This clonotype came up a few times. This sequence joins TRBV11-1 and TRBJ2-3; D gene uncertain. The germline V gene has CDR1 SGHAT and CDR2 FQDESV (reference sequence). Trimming stripped 2 bases from V and 3 bases from J, with 12 bases between. The CDR3 totals 15 residues. CDR3 sequence (DNA): TGTGCCAGCAGCTTAAAGCGTGAGGCGACAGATACGCAGTATTTT. The encoded protein is CASSLKREATDTQYF.

The chain joins TRBV21-1 to TRBJ1-4; the tabulated D call, TRBD1, remains unverified against the DNA. TRBV21-1 corresponds to a pseudogene. The CDR3 is 16 residues long. The chain's CDR3 is CASSIVAGTANEKLFF. For the CDR3, the DNA is TGTGCCAGCAGCATTGTGGCCGGGACAGCTAATGAAAAACTGTTTTTT.

This clonotype was seen only a few times. The gene calls are TRBV15 and TRBJ1-6; D is undetermined. The V end lost 3 bases, the J end lost 10 bases, and 7 bases lay between the germline ends. CDR1 LNHNV and CDR2 YYDKDF come from the germline V gene (reference sequence). This CDR3 is built from 12 residues. CDR3 sequence (DNA): TGTGCCACCAGCAGCCACGCCTCACCCCTCCACTTT. Its protein is CATSSHASPLHF.